One sample yielded the 27 T cell receptor beta chains listed below, sequenced in a study of shared clonotypes between healthy human individuals. Data came from immunoSEQ multiplex PCR; TCRdb stores just in-frame clones and leaves some out. The data show 2.5 million or so clones, around nine tenths seen once. Sample: naive CD4+ T cells sorted from blood. Subset denoted: CD45RA+ positively selected. The receptors stem from a man aged 18 to 35 in good health.

This chain connects TRBV7-9 to TRBJ1-1, with TRBD1 identical over 8 bases. V trimming: 4 bases; J trimming: 6 bases; junction bases outside the gene matches: 4. The germline V gene encodes CDR1 SEHNR and CDR2 FQNEAQ (reference sequence). The CDR3 spans 13 residues. The CDR3: CASSSTGVAEAFF. CDR3 in DNA: TGTGCCAGCAGCTCGACAGGGGTCGCTGAAGCTTTCTTT.

V gene TRBV27 combines with J gene TRBJ2-3, with D perhaps matching TRBD2 (6 bases). Trimming removed 3 bases from V and 2 bases from J, with 15 bases in between. The length of the CDR3 is 16 residues. From germline, CDR1 is MNHEY and CDR2 SMNVEV (reference sequence). The CDR3 bases are TGTGCCAGCAGTTTTTCGGGACTCCCATCCACAGATACGCAGTATTTT. Translating gives CASSFSGLPSTDTQYF.

The chain has TRBV5-6 and TRBJ1-2, with a possible D match to TRBD1 (5 bases). V gave up 7 bases and J gave up 2 bases, with 9 bases separating them. The CDR3 is 12 amino acids. From germline, CDR1 is SGHDT and CDR2 YYEEEE. The chain's CDR3 is CASDGGNYGYTF. The DNA of the CDR3 is TGTGCCAGCGACGGGGGAAACTATGGCTACACCTTC.

The chain joins TRBV2 to TRBJ2-5; D remains ambiguous. V was shortened by 0 bases and J by 5 bases, with 13 bases between the two germline ends. The germline gives CDR1 SNHLY, CDR2 FYNNEI. The CDR3 length is 15 residues. This CDR3 reads CASSEAPMTVETQYF. The CDR3 bases are TGTGCCAGCAGTGAAGCGCCCATGACGGTGGAGACCCAGTACTTC.

This clone showed up just a few times. This chain joins TRBV5-1 and TRBJ1-5, with 9 bases matching TRBD1. CDR1 and CDR2 (germline): SGHRS, YFSETQ. The junction had 7 bases not matched to a gene; V was cut back by 4 bases and J by 8 bases. The CDR3 sequence is 14 residues long. The CDR3 loop reads CASSLGTGREPQHF. The CDR3 coding sequence is TGCGCCAGCAGCCTCGGGACAGGGAGAGAGCCCCAGCATTTT.

The chain combines TRBV25-1 with TRBJ2-3; no reliable D call. The V end lost 3 bases, the J end lost 3 bases, and 13 bases lay between the germline ends. Germline loops: CDR1 MGHDK, CDR2 SYGVNS. The CDR3 runs 15 residues. CDR3 bases: TGTGCCAGCAGTGATTTGTCCACCTCTACAGATACGCAGTATTTT. Residues: CASSDLSTSTDTQYF.

The gene calls are TRBV29-1 and TRBJ1-4, with 7 bases identical to TRBD1. The CDR3 sequence is 14 residues long. Per germline, CDR1 SQVTM and CDR2 ANQGSEA. Unmatched junction bases numbered 11, after V lost 6 bases and J lost 7 bases. As DNA, the CDR3 is TGCAGCGTGATTACAGGGGAAGGGGTTGAAAAACTGTTTTTT. As protein: CSVITGEGVEKLFF.

About this clone itself: At the DNA level, this CDR3 is encoded by other sequences in the same sample as well. The genes are TRBV6-1 and TRBJ1-4; tentative D call: TRBD1 (6 bases). Germline V gene lookup returns CDR1 MNHNS and CDR2 SASEGT. Trimming removed 3 bases from V and 7 bases from J, with 12 bases in between. The CDR3 is made up of 14 amino acids. CDR3 in amino acids: CASSEGGLGEKLFF. CDR3 DNA: TGTGCCAGCAGTGAGGGGGGGCTCGGTGAAAAACTGTTTTTT.

The chain carries TRBV6-6 and TRBJ2-7; D call uncertain. CDR1 MNHNY and CDR2 SVGAGI come from the germline V gene (reference sequence). The V and J ends lost 0 bases and 6 bases respectively, with 15 bases between them. This CDR3 contains 15 residues. CDR3 amino acids: CASSYSYSTVGEQYF. CDR3 DNA sequence: TGTGCCAGCAGTTACTCGTACTCTACTGTCGGCGAGCAGTACTTC.

A note on this clone: Other DNA sequences in this specimen translate into the identical CDR3. The rearrangement uses TRBV30 and TRBJ2-2, with D tentatively TRBD2 (5 bases). Germline loops: CDR1 GTSNPN, CDR2 SVGIG (reference sequence). Trimming stripped 0 bases from V and 1 base from J, with 6 bases between. The CDR3 runs to 14 residues. The CDR3 protein is CAWSVLVNTGELFF. DNA for the CDR3: TGTGCCTGGAGTGTACTAGTGAACACCGGGGAGCTGTTTTTT. The whole variable domain, filled in from reference TRBV30 and TRBJ2-2, reads SQTIHQWPATLVQPVGSPLSLECTVEGTSNPNLYWYRQAAGRGLQLLFYSVGIGQISSEVPQNLSASRPQDRQFILSSKKLLLSDSGFYLCAWSVLVNTGELFFGEGSRLTVL.

This chain connects TRBV19 to TRBJ2-3; TRBD1 might be the D (6 bases). The V end lost 3 bases, the J end lost 2 bases, and 24 bases lay between the germline ends. This CDR3 comprises 19 residues. Germline V gene data show CDR1 as LNHDA and CDR2 as SQIVND (reference sequence). The chain's CDR3 is CASSMVQGSTLFSTDTQYF. Here the CDR3 DNA reads TGTGCCAGTAGTATGGTCCAGGGGTCCACTCTCTTTTCCACAGATACGCAGTATTTT.

J is TRBJ2-6 and V is TRBV19, with D perhaps TRBD2 (6 bases). This CDR3 is built from 15 residues. Per the germline V gene, CDR1 is LNHDA and CDR2 is SQIVND (reference sequence). Trimming stripped 10 bases from V and 1 base from J, with 14 bases between. CDR3 nucleotide sequence: TGTGCCACCGGGGACTTAATGTCTGGGGCCAACGTCCTGACTTTC. Its translation: CATGDLMSGANVLTF.

The V gene is TRBV29-1, the J gene TRBJ2-7; D is unresolved. V was clipped by 3 bases and J by 2 bases, with 14 bases between them. The CDR3 has 14 amino acids. In germline, CDR1 is SQVTM, CDR2 ANQGSEA. The CDR3 loop is CSVEAWWAAYEQYF. As DNA, the CDR3 is TGCAGCGTTGAGGCATGGTGGGCCGCCTACGAGCAGTACTTC.

The V and J genes are TRBV14 and TRBJ1-2, with no clear D. Trimming stripped 0 bases from V and 6 bases from J, with 8 bases between. This CDR3 has 13 residues. Germline V gives CDR1 SGHDN, CDR2 FVKESK. The CDR3 region has the DNA TGTGCCAGCAGCCAAGAAGGAGGTCATGGCTACACCTTC. Its protein is CASSQEGGHGYTF. Using reference TRBV14 and TRBJ1-2 for the parts outside the CDR3, the full variable domain is EAGVTQFPSHSVIEKGQTVTLRCDPISGHDNLYWYRRVMGKEIKFLLHFVKESKQDESGMPNNRFLAERTGGTYSTLKVQPAELEDSGVYFCASSQEGGHGYTFGSGTRLTVV.

The chain combines TRBV29-1 with TRBJ2-7; TRBD1 matches at 11 bases. Germline CDR1 reads SQVTM; CDR2 reads ANQGSEA. The CDR3 spans 13 residues. V lost 5 bases to trimming and J lost 6 bases; unmatched junction nucleotides: 6. The CDR3 DNA reads as TGCAGCGTTTGGGACAGGGGGAATTCCGAGCAGTACTTC. Translating it yields CSVWDRGNSEQYF.

This rearrangement joins TRBV5-1 to TRBJ2-1, with 9 bases identical to TRBD2. J lost 4 bases, V lost 4 bases, and 3 bases had no gene match. CDR1 is SGHRS and CDR2 is YFSETQ in the germline V gene. This CDR3 spans 14 amino acids. The DNA for the CDR3 is TGCGCCAGCAGCCGACTAGCGGATTACAATGAGCAGTTCTTC. It translates to CASSRLADYNEQFF.

The chain links TRBV28 to TRBJ1-2; 7 bases map to TRBD1. The CDR3 loop spans 14 amino acids. The germline V gene has CDR1 MDHEN and CDR2 SYDVKM. J lost 0 bases, V lost 10 bases, and 8 bases had no gene match. The CDR3, as DNA: TGTGCCACCGTAAGACAGGGACCTAACTATGGCTACACCTTC. Its protein is CATVRQGPNYGYTF.

The rearrangement links TRBV5-6 to TRBJ1-6, with a tentative D call TRBD1 (5 bases). V was pared by 2 bases and J by 8 bases, with 14 bases between. CDR1 and CDR2 from the germline V gene are SGHDT and YYEEEE. The length of the CDR3 is 15 residues. DNA for the CDR3: TGTGCCAGCAGCTTTTGGTCAGGGCTGGATTCACCCCTCCACTTT. It encodes CASSFWSGLDSPLHF.

This chain connects TRBV4-1 to TRBJ1-5, with D perhaps TRBD1 (5 bases). CDR3 length equals 13 residues. Trimming shortened V by 6 bases and J by 7 bases, and 13 bases separated the two germline ends. Germline values: CDR1 MGHRA, CDR2 YSYEKL. CDR3 amino acids: CASSSTVFQPQHF. The CDR3 DNA is TGCGCCAGCAGTTCGACAGTCTTCCAGCCCCAGCATTTT.

As concerns this clone: Other DNA sequences in the same sample also yield this CDR3. The rearrangement joins TRBV28 to TRBJ1-2; 8 positions agree with TRBD1. The V gene end was trimmed by 9 bases and the J gene end by 3 bases; junction bases not matched to a gene: 3. Per the germline V gene, CDR1 is MDHEN and CDR2 is SYDVKM. The CDR3 runs 12 residues. CDR3 sequence reads: CASSQGDYGYTF. DNA of the CDR3: TGTGCCAGTTCACAGGGGGACTATGGCTACACCTTC.

The chain is built from TRBV2 and TRBJ1-6; D is unresolved. This CDR3 contains 15 residues. V was clipped by 2 bases and J by 0 bases, with 5 bases between them. CDR1 SNHLY and CDR2 FYNNEI come from the germline V gene. This CDR3 is CASSESLSYNSPLHF. The CDR3 nucleotides read TGTGCCAGCAGTGAATCCCTCTCCTATAATTCACCCCTCCACTTT.

About this clone: Other nucleotide sequences in the sample specify the same CDR3. The chain couples TRBV11-3 to TRBJ2-1; 7 positions match TRBD1. Germline CDR1 SGHNT, CDR2 YENEEA. After removal of 1 base from V and 4 bases from J, the junction contained 4 bases not matched to a gene. The CDR3 is 15 residues long. The CDR3 coding sequence is TGTGCCAGCAGCTTAGGAGGGACAGCTTACAATGAGCAGTTCTTC. It codes for CASSLGGTAYNEQFF.

This clone was counted a few times. V gene TRBV4-1 combines with J gene TRBJ1-1; D is uncertain. The CDR3 loop spans 13 amino acids. The ends were cut back, 3 bases at V and 1 base at J, with 6 bases in the middle. CDR1 and CDR2 from the germline V gene are MGHRA and YSYEKL. The CDR3 nucleotides read TGCGCCAGCAGCCATACGGAGAACACTGAAGCTTTCTTT. Residues: CASSHTENTEAFF.

The chain is built from TRBV5-1 and TRBJ2-7; 12 bases are shared with TRBD1. The CDR3 is 14 amino acids. In germline, CDR1 is SGHRS, CDR2 YFSETQ. V was clipped by 4 bases and J by 6 bases; unmatched bases: 5. In DNA, the CDR3 is TGCGCCAGCAGCATGGGACAGGGGGCGAGCGAGCAGTACTTC. Residues: CASSMGQGASEQYF.

This clone is a singleton in its sample. The chain carries TRBV18 and TRBJ2-7; TRBD1 matches 9 bases. After removal of 5 bases from V and 3 bases from J, the junction contained 8 bases not matched to a gene. There are 15 residues in the CDR3. Looked up from germline, CDR1 is KGHSH and CDR2 is LQKENI. The CDR3 nucleotides read TGTGCCAGCTCAATTGCCGGGACAGGGAGCTACGAGCAGTACTTC. Translating gives CASSIAGTGSYEQYF.

The chain links TRBV18 to TRBJ1-2; D gene ambiguous. The V and J ends lost 3 bases and 7 bases respectively, with 15 bases between them. The length of the CDR3 is 14 residues. The germline V gene has CDR1 KGHSH and CDR2 LQKENI. The CDR3 loop is CASSPGGGVRGYTF. In DNA form, the CDR3 reads TGTGCCAGCTCACCGGGTGGTGGCGTCCGTGGCTACACCTTC.

This clone was picked up one time. The CDR3 nucleotides are TGCGCCAGCAGCTTTTTGGATCAGGGAGACACTGAAGCTTTCTTT. Its protein product is CASSFLDQGDTEAFF. The chain links TRBV5-1 to TRBJ1-1; weak D call: TRBD1 (5 bases). V was cut by 2 bases and J by 3 bases, with 14 bases left in between. Germline assignment: CDR1 SGHRS and CDR2 YFSETQ. The CDR3 consists of 15 residues.